The sequence of this TCR beta chain was determined in a study of vaccination and CD4 T cells after COVID-19. Overall study context: Stimulation used overlapping spike peptides from SARS-CoV-2, HCoV-NL63, HCoV-OC43 and HCoV-229E. For control cultures, the treatment was a CEFX pool, an HIV-1 Nef pool, or no peptide.

Of note for this clonotype: The antigen remains unidentified.

Looked up from germline, CDR1 is LNHDA and CDR2 is SQIVND (reference sequence). This CDR3 region has 12 residues. The V gene lost 3 bases and the J gene lost 9 bases, with 9 bases spanning the gap. Cultured CD4+ T-cell DNA underwent Oncomine TCR Beta short-read sequencing. Using its own MiXCR run on the PCR reads, TCRdb lists one record per CDR3 protein. The repertoire holds tens of thousands of distinct CDR3 sequences, with 50% to 65% as singletons. Regarding the study as a whole: Median SARS-CoV-2-reactive clonotype numbers rose nonsignificantly, about 21 to 38.

Treatment noted: roughly nine-day PBMC culture with coronavirus spike peptide pools or control peptides (ViraFEST assay). Having spent 10 days in culture, CD4+ T cells were then isolated by negative selection. The sequence was obtained from a human donor who received a COVID-19 vaccine. The chain recombines TRBV19 with TRBJ2-4, with D possibly matching TRBD1 (5 bases). The starting material was CD4+ T cells from blood, cultured in vitro, obtained before SARS-CoV-2 vaccination. As DNA, the CDR3 is TGTGCCAGTAGTATGGGGCTCGGCATTCAGTACTTC. This gives the protein CASSMGLGIQYF.